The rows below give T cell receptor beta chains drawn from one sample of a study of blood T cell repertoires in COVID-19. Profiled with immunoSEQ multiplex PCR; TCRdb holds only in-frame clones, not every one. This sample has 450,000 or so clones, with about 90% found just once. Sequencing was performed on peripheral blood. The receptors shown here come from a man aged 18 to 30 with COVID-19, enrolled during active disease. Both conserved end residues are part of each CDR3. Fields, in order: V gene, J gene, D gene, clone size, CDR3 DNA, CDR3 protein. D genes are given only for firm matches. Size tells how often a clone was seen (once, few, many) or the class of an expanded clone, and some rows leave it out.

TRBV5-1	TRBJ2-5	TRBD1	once	TGCGCCAGCAGCCCCGGGGACAGGTTTTCTGTCGAGACCCAGTACTTC	CASSPGDRFSVETQYF
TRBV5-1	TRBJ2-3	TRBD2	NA	TGCGCCAGCAGCCCAGGGGACGGGGGGGACACAGATACGCAGTATTTT	CASSPGDGGDTDTQYF
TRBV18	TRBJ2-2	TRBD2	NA	TGTGCCAGCTCACCGGGCCGGCCTAGCGGTAACACCGGGGAGCTGTTTTTT	CASSPGRPSGNTGELFF
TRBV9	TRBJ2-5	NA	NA	TGTGCCAGCAGCCCCGGAGGGCCCGCGGTAGAGACCCAGTACTTC	CASSPGGPAVETQYF
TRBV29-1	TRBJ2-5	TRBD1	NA	TGCAGCGTTCAATGGCAGGGGGTCGAGACCCAGTACTTC	CSVQWQGVETQYF
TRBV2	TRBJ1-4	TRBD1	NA	TGTGCCAGCAGTGAATTGGGGACAGGGGATGAAAAACTGTTTTTT	CASSELGTGDEKLFF
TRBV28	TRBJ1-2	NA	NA	TGTGCCAGCAAGGGGGGGTTCAACTATGGCTACACCTTC	CASKGGFNYGYTF
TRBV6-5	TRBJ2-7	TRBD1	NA	TGTGCCAGCAGTCTGGACAGGGGTACCTACGAGCAGTACTTC	CASSLDRGTYEQYF
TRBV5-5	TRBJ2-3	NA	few	TGTGCCAGCAGCTTGAACTACCTTGCCTATACGCAGTATTTT	CASSLNYLAYTQYF
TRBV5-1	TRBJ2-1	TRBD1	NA	TGCGCCAGCAGCTTCACCGGGACAGGGAACAATGAGCAGTTCTTC	CASSFTGTGNNEQFF
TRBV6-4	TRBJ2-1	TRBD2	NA	TGTGCCAGCAGAAGCACTAGCGGGAGTCGTGATGAGCAGTTCTTC	CASRSTSGSRDEQFF
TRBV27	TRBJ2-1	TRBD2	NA	TGTGCCAGCAGCACGGGACTAGCGGCTTACAATGAGCAGTTCTTC	CASSTGLAAYNEQFF
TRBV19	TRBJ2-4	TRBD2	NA	TGTGCCAGTAGTATCGGTCCGTTAGCGGGGGGCCACACCAAAAACATTCAGTACTTC	CASSIGPLAGGHTKNIQYF
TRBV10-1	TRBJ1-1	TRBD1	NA	TGCGCCAGCAGTCAGGACAGGTACGGCACTGAAGCTTTCTTT	CASSQDRYGTEAFF
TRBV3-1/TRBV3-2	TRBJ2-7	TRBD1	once	TGTGCCAGCAGCCCGTGGACAGGGGGCGGCTACGAGCAGTACTTC	CASSPWTGGGYEQYF
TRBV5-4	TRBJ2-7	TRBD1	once	TGTGCCAGCAGCGGAAGGGACAGATCCTACGAGCAGTACTTC	CASSGRDRSYEQYF
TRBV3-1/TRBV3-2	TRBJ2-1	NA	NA	TGTGCCAGCAGCCAAGGCACACAGGAGCAGTTCTTC	CASSQGTQEQFF
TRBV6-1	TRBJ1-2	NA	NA	TGTGCCAGCAGTGAAGGGGGATACCGGGACACAGCGGAGGGCTACACCTTC	CASSEGGYRDTAEGYTF
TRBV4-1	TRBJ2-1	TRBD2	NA	TGCGCCAGCAGTCTGGGACTAGCGGGGCTCAATGAGCAGTTCTTC	CASSLGLAGLNEQFF
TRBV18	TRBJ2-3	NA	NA	TGTGCCAGCTCACTTGGGGCCTCGAGCACAGATACGCAGTATTTT	CASSLGASSTDTQYF
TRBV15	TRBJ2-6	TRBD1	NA	TGTGCCACCAGCAGCCAATGGGGGACAGATTTCTTCTCTGGGGCCAACGTCCTGACTTTC	CATSSQWGTDFFSGANVLTF
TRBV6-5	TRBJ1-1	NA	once	TGTGCCAGCAGGAAGGGGGACACCAACACTGAAGCTTTCTTT	CASRKGDTNTEAFF
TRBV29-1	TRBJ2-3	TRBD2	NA	TGCAGCGTCGAGGGGTTTCCGCTAGCGGGACAAGGGACGCAGTATTTT	CSVEGFPLAGQGTQYF
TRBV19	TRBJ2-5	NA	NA	TGTGCCAGTAGTATGGTGGGAGAAGGGCGGGAGACCCAGTACTTC	CASSMVGEGRETQYF
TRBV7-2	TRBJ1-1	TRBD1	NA	TGTGCCAGCAGCGCGGGACAGGGCACTGAAGCTTTCTTT	CASSAGQGTEAFF
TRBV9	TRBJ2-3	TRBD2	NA	TGTGCCAGCAGCTTAGCGGGGGGCACAGATACGCAGTATTTT	CASSLAGGTDTQYF
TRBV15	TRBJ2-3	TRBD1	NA	TGTGCCACCAGCACACAGGGGAGAGATACGCAGTATTTT	CATSTQGRDTQYF
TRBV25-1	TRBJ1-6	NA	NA	TGTGCCAGCAGTGGACGCGGGTCCGATAATTCACCCCTCCACTTT	CASSGRGSDNSPLHF
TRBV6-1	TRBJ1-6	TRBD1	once	TGTGCCAGCTCTGGGACAGGGAATTCACCCCTCCACTTT	CASSGTGNSPLHF
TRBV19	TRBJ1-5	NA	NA	TGTGCCAGTAGTGGTGGCAATAGCAATCAGCCCCAGCATTTT	CASSGGNSNQPQHF
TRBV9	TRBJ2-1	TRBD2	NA	TGTGCCAGCAGCCGGACTAGCGGGATCAATGAGCAGTTCTTC	CASSRTSGINEQFF
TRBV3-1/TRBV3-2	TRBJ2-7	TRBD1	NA	TGTGCCAGCAGCCATCCGGGACAGGAGACCTACGAGCAGTACTTC	CASSHPGQETYEQYF
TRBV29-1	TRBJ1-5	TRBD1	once	TGCAGCGTCGGGACAGGGGGCGCACGGCAGCCCCAGCATTTT	CSVGTGGARQPQHF
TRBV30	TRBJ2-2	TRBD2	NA	TGTGCCTGGAGTGTACGAACGGGACTACACGGGGAGCTGTTTTTT	CAWSVRTGLHGELFF
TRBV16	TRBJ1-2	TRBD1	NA	TGTGCCAGCAGCCATATGACAGGGGGCCATGGCTACACCTTC	CASSHMTGGHGYTF
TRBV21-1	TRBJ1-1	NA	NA	TGTGCCAGCAGCAAAGCGCTCAACGTAGTGAACACTGAAGCTTTCTTT	CASSKALNVVNTEAFF
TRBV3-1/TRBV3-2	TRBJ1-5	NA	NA	TGTGCCAGCAGCCAGGGGACTAATCAGCCCCAGCATTTT	CASSQGTNQPQHF
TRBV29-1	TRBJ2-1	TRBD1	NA	TGCAGCGTTGAAGAGGGGGACAGCTCCTACAATGAGCAGTTCTTC	CSVEEGDSSYNEQFF
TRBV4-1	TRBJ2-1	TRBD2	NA	TGCGCCAGCAGCCAAGCGGGCACTAGCGGCCTAGGTTCCTACAATGAGCAGTTCTTC	CASSQAGTSGLGSYNEQFF
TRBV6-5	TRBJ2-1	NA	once	TGTGCCAGCAAACGACAGAACAATTACAATGAGCAGTTCTTC	CASKRQNNYNEQFF
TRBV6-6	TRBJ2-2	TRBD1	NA	TGTGCCAGCAATCGGGACAGTGGCACCGGGGAGCTGTTTTTT	CASNRDSGTGELFF
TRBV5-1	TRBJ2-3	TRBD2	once	TGCGCCAGCAGCCCCAGCGGGAGGGGCGCAGATACGCAGTATTTT	CASSPSGRGADTQYF
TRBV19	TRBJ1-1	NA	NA	TGTGCCAGTAGCCCAGTGGCGAACACTGAAGCTTTCTTT	CASSPVANTEAFF
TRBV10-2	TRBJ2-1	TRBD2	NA	TGCGCCAGCAGTGACCCTAGCGGGGACGGGAGGAATGAGCAGTTCTTC	CASSDPSGDGRNEQFF
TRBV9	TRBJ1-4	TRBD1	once	TGTGCCAGCAGCGTAGGAGTGGGACAGGGTGCCCGAGGTAATGAAAAACTGTTTTTT	CASSVGVGQGARGNEKLFF
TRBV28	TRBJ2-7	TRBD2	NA	TGTGCCAGCAGTACCCCCCTAGCGGGAGTTGACGAGCAGTACTTC	CASSTPLAGVDEQYF